A selection of T cell receptor beta chains follows, all from one sample in a study of shared clonotypes between healthy human individuals. Assay used: immunoSEQ multiplex PCR; TCRdb lists only in-frame clones, some missing. The table includes approximately 1,500,000 clones, approximately 96% detected once. Material: naive CD4+ T cells sorted from blood. These receptors all stem from a man younger than 45 in good health. Both conserved end residues are part of each CDR3. The D gene is left open where the match is weak. The listing skips clone size in some rows; elsewhere it reads once, few, many or a size class.

j_call	d_call	v_call	clone_size	cdr3_aa	cdr3_nt
TRBJ2-1	.	TRBV5-1	.	CASSLDSIGEQFF	TGCGCCAGCAGCTTAGACTCGATCGGTGAGCAGTTCTTC
TRBJ2-3	.	TRBV18	.	CASLGQNGADTQYF	TGTGCCAGCCTCGGACAGAACGGAGCAGATACGCAGTATTTT
TRBJ2-7	.	TRBV9	.	CASSASPMAALYEQYF	TGTGCCAGCAGCGCGAGCCCTATGGCAGCTCTCTACGAGCAGTACTTC
TRBJ2-5	.	TRBV4-3	.	CASSQVLRISYQETQYF	TGCGCCAGCAGCCAAGTTTTAAGGATTTCGTACCAAGAGACCCAGTACTTC
TRBJ2-5	.	TRBV28	.	CASSSAPPKETQYF	TGTGCCAGCAGCTCGGCCCCTCCGAAAGAGACCCAGTACTTC
TRBJ2-4	.	TRBV2	.	CASSERGRDIQYF	TGTGCCAGCAGTGAAAGGGGTAGGGACATTCAGTACTTC
TRBJ2-1	.	TRBV14	once	CASSWALSGEQFF	TGTGCCAGCAGCTGGGCCTTGTCCGGTGAGCAGTTCTTC
TRBJ2-3	.	TRBV5-1	.	CASGNAGSTDTQYF	TGCGCCAGCGGGAATGCCGGAAGCACAGATACGCAGTATTTT
TRBJ1-1	TRBD1	TRBV29-1	.	CSVGKEGGVAEAFF	TGCAGCGTTGGGAAGGAAGGGGGCGTCGCTGAAGCTTTCTTT
TRBJ1-1	.	TRBV5-1	.	CASSLGQPNTEAFF	TGCGCCAGCAGCTTGGGACAGCCGAACACTGAAGCTTTCTTT
TRBJ1-5	.	TRBV28	.	CASTNYGVRQPQHF	TGTGCCAGCACCAACTATGGGGTGAGACAGCCCCAGCATTTT
TRBJ1-3	.	TRBV18	.	CASSSSVDSGNTIYF	TGTGCCAGCTCATCCTCCGTAGACTCTGGAAACACCATATATTTT
TRBJ2-3	.	TRBV6-6	once	CASSDSTDTQYF	TGTGCCAGCAGTGACTCCACAGATACGCAGTATTTT
TRBJ2-3	.	TRBV14	.	CASSQEWKGVYTDTQYF	TGTGCCAGCAGCCAAGAGTGGAAGGGGGTATACACAGATACGCAGTATTTT
TRBJ2-7	.	TRBV27	.	CASSYTRVNGFHEQYF	TGTGCCAGCAGTTACACCAGGGTTAACGGTTTTCACGAGCAGTACTTC
TRBJ2-7	.	TRBV29-1	.	CSVAGLREQYF	TGCAGCGTTGCCGGGCTCCGGGAGCAGTACTTC
TRBJ2-3	TRBD2	TRBV18	.	CASSSGVSTDTQYF	TGTGCCAGCTCAAGCGGGGTCAGCACAGATACGCAGTATTTT
TRBJ2-3	TRBD2	TRBV27	.	CASSRLAGGTDTQYF	TGTGCCAGCAGCCGACTAGCGGGAGGGACAGATACGCAGTATTTT